Below, 13 T cell receptor beta chains from the same sample are listed, as sequenced in a study of CD8+CD57+ T cells in acquired aplastic anemia. According to the study, genomic DNA was the template for TCR beta VDJ and CDR3 profiling. TCRdb used MiXCR to reprocess the reads, holding one entry per CDR3 protein. The sample yields about 120,000 distinct CDR3 sequences, roughly 40% seen once. The authors sequenced patients whose flow cytometry had shown CD8+CD57+ cell expansion. Sequencing was carried out using sorted CD4+, CD8+, or CD8+CD57+ T cells (not recorded which) from PBMCs. The receptors were gathered from a human donor with aplastic anemia.

This clonotype was found a few times. Germline is not matched at one junction end, which may reflect a read error. V gene TRBV10-3 combines with J gene TRBJ2-7; D is unresolved. The CDR3 sequence is 13 residues long. Looked up from germline, CDR1 is ENHRY and CDR2 is SYGVKD. CDR3 region: CANSEVSYNEQYF. CDR3 DNA sequence: TGTGCCAACAGTGAAGTCTCGTACAATGAGCAGTACTTC.

This clonotype was seen just once. One junction end disagrees with the germline gene, perhaps due to a read error. V is TRBV10-1 and J is TRBJ2-7, with TRBD1 matching over 8 bases. CDR3 length: 14 amino acids. Germline CDR1 and CDR2: WNHNN and SYGVQD (reference sequence). The CDR3 DNA reads TGCGCCAACAGTGAAACAGGGGGGCCCTACGGGCAGTACTTC. Protein sequence: CANSETGGPYGQYF.

The V gene is TRBV7-9, the J gene TRBJ1-2; a possible D gene is TRBD1 (5 bases). The CDR3 sequence is 11 residues long. V gave up 5 bases and J gave up 8 bases, with 9 bases separating them. The V gene's germline CDR1 is SEHNR and CDR2 FQNEAQ (reference sequence). The CDR3 loop reads CASSLGAGYTF. The CDR3 nucleotides read TGTGCCAGCAGCCTAGGGGCGGGCTACACCTTC.

This clonotype was seen a single time. V is TRBV19 and J is TRBJ2-7; 7 bases align to TRBD1. CDR3 length: 14 amino acids. Germline CDR1 is LNHDA and CDR2 is SQIVND (reference sequence). V shed 6 bases, J shed 3 bases, and the junction held 8 bases outside the gene matches. DNA of the CDR3: TGTGCCAGTAGCCGACCGGGACAGTTCTACGAGCAGTACTTC. Translated: CASSRPGQFYEQYF.

The V and J genes are TRBV19 and TRBJ1-2; D is undetermined. Trimming shortened V by 3 bases and J by 4 bases, and 6 bases separated the two germline ends. There are 12 residues in the CDR3. The germline CDR1 and CDR2 sequences are LNHDA and SQIVND (reference sequence). The CDR3 DNA reads as TGTGCCAGTAGTATCTGGGGCTATGGCTACACCTTC. This translates into CASSIWGYGYTF.

This clonotype showed up just once. The chain links TRBV5-1 to TRBJ2-2; 10 positions agree with TRBD1. From germline, CDR1 is SGHRS and CDR2 YFSETQ. J was trimmed by 6 bases and V by 3 bases; bases with no gene match: 8. This CDR3 has 16 residues. The CDR3 DNA reads as TGCGCCAGCAGCTCCGGGACAGGGGTATTACCCGGGGAGCTGTTTTTT. As protein: CASSSGTGVLPGELFF.

This rearrangement joins TRBV2 to TRBJ1-5, with a possible D match to TRBD1 (5 bases). With 2 bases removed from V and 5 bases from J, the gap between germline ends came to 10 bases. The germline V gene has CDR1 SNHLY and CDR2 FYNNEI. This CDR3 spans 14 amino acids. Here the CDR3 reads CASSELDSYQPQHF. The CDR3 region has the DNA TGTGCCAGCAGTGAACTAGACAGCTATCAGCCCCAGCATTTT.

This clonotype was recorded at least ten times. V is TRBV6-5 and J is TRBJ2-5, with 8 bases matching TRBD1. The CDR3 loop spans 15 amino acids. Germline CDR1 and CDR2: MNHEY and SVGAGI. The ends lost 4 bases at V and 1 base at J; junction bases unmatched: 5. The CDR3 DNA is TGTGCCAGCAGTTTTGACAGGGGCCCCCAAGAGACCCAGTACTTC. It codes for CASSFDRGPQETQYF.

This clonotype has ten or more counts. The rearrangement joins TRBV10-3 to TRBJ2-5; D is unresolved. In germline, CDR1 is ENHRY, CDR2 SYGVKD. The CDR3 extends over 11 amino acids. Trimming left V 2 bases short and J 4 bases short, with 2 bases between. The CDR3 region has the DNA TGTGCCATCAGTGAGGGAGAGACCCAGTACTTC. Encoded protein: CAISEGETQYF.

This clonotype has more than one count but fewer than ten. Possible read error: a much larger clone is one base away. The gene calls are TRBV4-1 and TRBJ2-3; D gene unclear. The CDR3 is 15 residues long. CDR1 is MGHRA and CDR2 is YSYEKL in the germline V gene. Trimming removed 3 bases from V and 0 bases from J, with 10 bases in between. The CDR3 sequence: CASSHDGRSTDTQYF. CDR3 DNA: TGCGCCAGCAGCCACGATGGGCGGAGCACAGATACGCAGTATTTT.

CDR3 in amino acids: CSVERRGGRDQETQYF. The CDR3 bases are TGCAGCGTTGAACGGCGGGGGGGCCGTGACCAAGAGACCCAGTACTTC. The chain employs TRBV29-1 and TRBJ2-5; 9 bases are a match to TRBD2. CDR1 and CDR2 from the germline V gene are SQVTM and ANQGSEA. Trimming cost V 2 bases and J 0 bases; bases outside gene matches: 7. The CDR3 is 16 residues long.

A few counts support this clonotype. The chain couples TRBV10-3 to TRBJ1-2, with 9 bases that match TRBD1. Per the germline V gene, CDR1 is ENHRY and CDR2 is SYGVKD. The CDR3 length is 15 residues. V dropped 2 bases and J dropped 1; count of bases not matched to a gene: 2. The CDR3 loop reads CAISEPGQGNYGYTF. CDR3 in DNA: TGTGCCATCAGTGAGCCGGGACAGGGTAACTATGGCTACACCTTC.

This clonotype showed up many times. The rearrangement uses TRBV4-3 and TRBJ2-7; D not resolved. The V end lost 0 bases, the J end lost 0 bases, and 3 bases lay between the germline ends. This CDR3 has 13 residues. CDR1 LGHNA and CDR2 YSLEER come from the germline V gene. CDR3 loop: CASSQDFSYEQYF. In DNA form, the CDR3 reads TGCGCCAGCAGCCAAGATTTCTCCTACGAGCAGTACTTC.